Presented here are 17 T cell receptor beta chains from one specimen sequenced in a study of radiation and T cells in renal cell carcinoma (dated by TCRdb to 2019 to 2021). The time point label of this sample denotes: blood 2 weeks post-SBRT. In light of the paper, this sample's treatment or condition label describes: 15 Gy SBRT to primary tumor, nephrectomy 4 weeks later. The library was built by means of the immunoSEQ multiplex PCR assay. TCRdb took over this immuneACCESS table, retaining in-frame rearrangements with V and J assigned. Such tables are incomplete; in checked studies, under half of the missing clones stem from an unresolved V gene, and the remainder is unexplained. The sample yields roughly 120,000 clones; about 81% were counted once. The ten top clones hold 1.9% of the sample. This specimen was blood, taken from a patient whose treatment included radiotherapy and nephrectomy. These receptor sequences come from a woman aged 60-75 years with renal cell carcinoma.

The V and J genes are TRBV2 and TRBJ2-1; 7 nucleotides match TRBD2. Trimming took 8 bases from V and 5 from J; bases not matched to a gene: 0. CDR1 is SNHLY, CDR2 FYNNEI, per germline. The CDR3 sequence is 11 residues long. The CDR3 nucleotides are TGTGCCAGCGCGGGGGACAATGAGCAGTTCTTC. Translation gives CASAGDNEQFF.

This rearrangement joins TRBV4-1 to TRBJ2-3; D tentatively fits TRBD1 or TRBD2 (5 bases each). The ends were cut back, 4 bases at V and 0 bases at J, with 17 bases in the middle. The CDR3 has 17 amino acids. The germline V gene has CDR1 MGHRA and CDR2 YSYEKL. The CDR3 DNA is TGCGCCAGCAGCCTCCAACCCTCGGGACCTAGCACAGATACGCAGTATTTT. Translation gives CASSLQPSGPSTDTQYF.

V usage is TRBV7-3 and J usage is TRBJ2-3, with 8 bases identical to TRBD2. J gave up 4 bases and V 3 bases, and 6 bases lay outside the gene matches. CDR1 is SGHTA and CDR2 is FQGTGA in the germline V gene. The CDR3 extends over 15 amino acids. The DNA for the CDR3 is TGTGCCAGCAGCTTTAGCGGGACCGCCGCAGATACGCAGTATTTT. Its translation: CASSFSGTAADTQYF.

V usage is TRBV6-1 and J usage is TRBJ2-3, with unresolved D. V was cut by 6 bases and J by 1 base, with 8 bases left in between. This CDR3 comprises 13 residues. Germline loops: CDR1 MNHNS, CDR2 SASEGT. The CDR3 nucleotides are TGTGCCAGCAGGGCTACAGGCACAGATACGCAGTATTTT. Amino acid sequence: CASRATGTDTQYF.

The V call is TRBV19, the J call TRBJ2-7; 7 bases agree with TRBD1. After removal of 7 bases from V and 2 bases from J, the junction contained 8 bases not matched to a gene. Looked up from germline, CDR1 is LNHDA and CDR2 is SQIVND (reference sequence). The CDR3 spans 14 residues. The CDR3 loop is CASMGNRGPYEQYF. The CDR3 nucleotides are TGTGCCAGTATGGGGAACAGGGGTCCCTACGAGCAGTACTTC.

The CDR3 DNA follows: TGTGCCAGCAGGGAACAGACTAGCGGACAAGAGACCCAGTACTTC. This gives the protein CASREQTSGQETQYF. This chain links TRBV2 with TRBJ2-5, with TRBD2 identical over 9 bases. The CDR3 contains 15 residues. Germline V gene sequence: CDR1 SNHLY, CDR2 FYNNEI. J lost 2 bases, V lost 6 bases, and 7 bases had no gene match.

The chain employs TRBV27 and TRBJ2-1; 14 bases are shared with TRBD2. There are 16 residues in the CDR3. The trim removed 5 bases at V and 7 bases at J, leaving 7 bases unmatched. The germline gives CDR1 MNHEY, CDR2 SMNVEV (reference sequence). CDR3 sequence reads: CASSPQGLAGANEQFF. The CDR3 DNA reads as TGTGCCAGCAGTCCCCAGGGACTAGCGGGAGCTAATGAGCAGTTCTTC.

The V gene is TRBV28, the J gene TRBJ1-1; D gene unclear. The V end lost 2 bases, the J end lost 1 base, and 8 bases lay between the germline ends. In germline, CDR1 is MDHEN, CDR2 SYDVKM. The CDR3 is made up of 14 amino acids. As DNA, the CDR3 is TGTGCCAGCAGTTTAGGGGAGACGAACACTGAAGCTTTCTTT. Amino acid sequence: CASSLGETNTEAFF.

CDR3 amino acids: CASSSTSFSRGDTQYF. The CDR3 region has the DNA TGTGCCAGCAGCTCGACCAGTTTCAGCCGCGGGGATACGCAGTATTTT. The rearrangement joins TRBV5-6 to TRBJ2-3, with D possibly TRBD2 on 5 matching bases. CDR1 SGHDT and CDR2 YYEEEE come from the germline V gene. Trimming stripped 3 bases from V and 6 bases from J, with 20 bases between. The CDR3 is 16 residues long.

The rearrangement links TRBV9 to TRBJ2-7; 8 positions agree with TRBD2. V dropped 3 bases and J dropped 1; count of bases not matched to a gene: 6. The CDR3 totals 15 residues. In germline, CDR1 is SGDLS, CDR2 YYNGEE. The CDR3 here is CASSGPGGGSYEQYF. CDR3 nucleotide sequence: TGTGCCAGCAGCGGCCCCGGGGGGGGATCCTACGAGCAGTACTTC. The variable domain in full, with the rest retrieved from reference TRBV9 and TRBJ2-7, is DSGVTQTPKHLITATGQRVTLRCSPRSGDLSVYWYQQSLDQGLQFLIQYYNGEERAKGNILERFSAQQFPDLHSELNLSSLELGDSALYFCASSGPGGGSYEQYFGPGTRLTVT.

Written as DNA, the CDR3 is TGTGCCAGCAGTAGAAGTAGCAATCAGCCCCAGCATTTT. As protein: CASSRSSNQPQHF. The V gene is TRBV6-5, the J gene TRBJ1-5; D gene unclear. CDR1 and CDR2 from the germline V gene are MNHEY and SVGAGI. This CDR3 spans 13 amino acids. Trimming took off 5 bases at V and 0 bases at J, with 5 bases between the two ends.

The chain has TRBV6-1 and TRBJ1-1; D is perhaps TRBD1 (5 bases). Germline assignment: CDR1 MNHNS and CDR2 SASEGT. CDR3 length equals 14 residues. V gave up 4 bases and J gave up 4 bases, with 13 bases separating them. CDR3 in DNA: TGTGCCAGCAGTGCTGGCAGGGACGCCACTGAAGCTTTCTTT. Its translation: CASSAGRDATEAFF.

This clone has more than one count but fewer than ten. V gene TRBV7-8 combines with J gene TRBJ1-2; D not resolved. The V gene's germline CDR1 is SGHVS and CDR2 FQNEAQ. The CDR3 runs 13 residues. The V end lost 5 bases, the J end lost 3 bases, and 10 bases lay between the germline ends. CDR3 sequence reads: CASSRTDYYGYTF. DNA of the CDR3: TGTGCCAGCAGCCGGACGGACTACTATGGCTACACCTTC. The entire variable domain, with the rest obtained from reference TRBV7-8 and TRBJ1-2, is as follows: GAGVSQSPRYKVAKRGQDVALRCDPISGHVSLFWYQQALGQGPEFLTYFQNEAQLDKSGLPSDRFFAERPEGSVSTLKIQRTQQEDSAVYLCASSRTDYYGYTFGSGTRLTVV.

The chain is built from TRBV9 and TRBJ1-1; 9 bases align to TRBD1. Trimming took 2 bases from V and 3 from J; bases not matched to a gene: 2. The CDR3 contains 14 residues. In germline, CDR1 is SGDLS, CDR2 YYNGEE. Here the CDR3 DNA reads TGTGCCAGCAGCGTGGGGGACAGGGACACTGAAGCTTTCTTT. Encoded protein: CASSVGDRDTEAFF.

The rearrangement uses TRBV30 and TRBJ2-7; D remains ambiguous. Trimming removed 0 bases at V and 2 bases at J, with 8 bases between. Per germline, CDR1 GTSNPN and CDR2 SVGIG (reference sequence). The CDR3 sequence is 13 residues long. As DNA, the CDR3 is TGTGCCTGGAGTGTAGTCCCAGCCTACGAGCAGTACTTC. Its protein product is CAWSVVPAYEQYF.

With respect to this clone: Other DNA sequences in this sample translate to the same CDR3. V and J are TRBV15 and TRBJ1-4, with TRBD1 matching 7 bases. The junction had 7 bases not matched to a gene; V was cut back by 0 bases and J by 6 bases. The CDR3 has 16 residues. Germline lookup yields CDR1 LNHNV and CDR2 YYDKDF (reference sequence). CDR3 DNA: TGTGCCACCAGCAGAGACCCTCAGGGGGATTATGAAAAACTGTTTTTT. Encoded protein: CATSRDPQGDYEKLFF.

The V and J genes are TRBV25-1 and TRBJ2-7; a weak D match, TRBD1 (6 bases). CDR1 and CDR2 from the germline V gene are MGHDK and SYGVNS. This CDR3 comprises 13 residues. V was shortened by 8 bases and J by 7 bases, with 18 bases between the two germline ends. The CDR3 DNA reads TGTGCCAGCGCTATTGACCCTACAGGGGAGCAGTACTTC. This codes for CASAIDPTGEQYF.